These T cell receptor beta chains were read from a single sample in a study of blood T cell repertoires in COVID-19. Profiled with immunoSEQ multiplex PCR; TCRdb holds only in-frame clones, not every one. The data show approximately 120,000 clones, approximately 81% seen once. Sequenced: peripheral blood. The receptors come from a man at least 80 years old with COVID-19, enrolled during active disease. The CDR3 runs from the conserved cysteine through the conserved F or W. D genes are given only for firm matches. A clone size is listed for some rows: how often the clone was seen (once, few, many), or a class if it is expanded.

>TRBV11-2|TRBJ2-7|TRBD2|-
CASSLTSGRFYEQYF
TGTGCCAGCAGCTTAACTAGCGGGAGGTTTTACGAGCAGTACTTC
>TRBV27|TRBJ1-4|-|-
CASGELGFNEKLFF
TGTGCCAGCGGGGAGTTAGGCTTTAATGAAAAACTGTTTTTT
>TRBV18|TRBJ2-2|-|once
CASSPEVPGNTGELFF
TGTGCCAGCTCACCCGAAGTCCCAGGGAACACCGGGGAGCTGTTTTTT
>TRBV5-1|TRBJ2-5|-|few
CASSTGLGGETQYF
TGCGCCAGCAGCACAGGATTAGGAGGGGAGACCCAGTACTTC
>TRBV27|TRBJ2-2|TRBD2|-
CASSLGVAGGGGTGELFF
TGTGCCAGCAGTTTAGGGGTAGCGGGAGGAGGAGGGACCGGGGAGCTGTTTTTT
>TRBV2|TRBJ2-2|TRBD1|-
CASSGTGLTGELFF
TGTGCCAGCAGCGGGACAGGGCTCACCGGGGAGCTGTTTTTT
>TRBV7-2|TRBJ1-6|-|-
CASSRQGFYNSPLHF
TGTGCCAGCAGCCGTCAGGGCTTCTATAATTCACCCCTCCACTTT
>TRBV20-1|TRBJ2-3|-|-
CSASRRSGADTQYF
TGCAGTGCTAGTCGGCGGTCCGGGGCAGATACGCAGTATTTT
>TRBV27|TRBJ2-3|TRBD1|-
CASSLYRQGATDTQYF
TGTGCCAGCAGTTTATACCGACAGGGGGCAACAGATACGCAGTATTTT
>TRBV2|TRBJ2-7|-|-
CASSESPGVQYEQYF
TGTGCCAGCAGTGAAAGTCCAGGGGTTCAGTACGAGCAGTACTTC
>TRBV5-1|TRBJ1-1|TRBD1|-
CASSGGTGRNTEAFF
TGCGCCAGCAGCGGGGGGACAGGGAGGAACACTGAAGCTTTCTTT